The present entry profiles one T cell receptor (beta chain) with its context. Treatment specified: about 20 received Ad26.COV2.S at low or high dose, single or two shots; roughly five received placebo; per-sample allocation not given. Sample collection was performed on day 63 after the first vaccine or placebo injection. This Boston cohort included adults aged 18-55 years. The germline V gene has CDR1 MNHEY and CDR2 SVGEGT. Trimming stripped 4 bases from V and 6 bases from J, with 8 bases between. There are 12 residues in the CDR3. The data were obtained in a study of Ad26.COV2.S vaccination and SARS-CoV-2 variants. Study information: The authors gave Ad26.COV2.S intramuscularly, either once or twice 56 days apart.

The table came from immunoSEQ multiplex PCR; TCRdb's copy has only in-frame clones and leaves some out. The table has 330,000 or so clones, about nine tenths seen once. This clonotype was sampled from a person aged 18 to 59 who received the Ad26.COV2.S COVID-19 vaccine or a placebo. The gene calls are TRBV6-2 or TRBV6-3 and TRBJ2-3; possibly TRBD1 for D (5 bases). The starting material was peripheral blood, obtained in a trial of Ad26.COV2.S vaccine versus placebo. The CDR3 spells CASSSGPDTQYF. DNA for the CDR3: TGTGCCAGCAGTTCAGGGCCCGATACGCAGTATTTT.